Presented here are 15 T cell receptor beta chains from one specimen sequenced in a study of graft-versus-host responses after intestinal transplantation. Antigens of these TCRs are unknown. Produced via immunoSEQ multiplex PCR; TCRdb's table is partial and in-frame only. The table lists some 76,000 clones, roughly 91% of them singletons. Sequenced here: unstimulated CD8+ T cells sorted from spleen or lymph node cells, sampled before transplant. The source of these receptors is a human donor who was the organ donor for an intestinal transplant.

This clone has just one count. This chain joins TRBV4-1 and TRBJ2-1; D may correspond to TRBD1 or TRBD2 (5 bases each). CDR3 length: 17 amino acids. Germline assignment: CDR1 MGHRA and CDR2 YSYEKL. V was shortened by 0 bases and J by 1 base, with 13 bases between the two germline ends. CDR3 residues: CASSQDGGESSYNEQFF. In DNA, the CDR3 is TGCGCCAGCAGCCAAGATGGGGGAGAGTCGTCCTACAATGAGCAGTTCTTC.

This chain connects TRBV4-2 to TRBJ2-1, with a tentative D call TRBD2 (5 bases). Germline CDR1 LGHNA, CDR2 YNFKEQ. The CDR3 spans 15 residues. With 1 base removed from V and 0 bases from J, the gap between germline ends came to 7 bases. This chain's CDR3 is CASSQVGSSYNEQFF. The CDR3 DNA is TGTGCCAGCAGCCAAGTGGGGAGCTCCTACAATGAGCAGTTCTTC.

The V gene is TRBV13, the J gene TRBJ1-6, with TRBD1 matching 7 bases. CDR3 length: 16 amino acids. Germline loops: CDR1 PRHDT, CDR2 FYEKMQ (reference sequence). Unmatched junction bases numbered 4, after V lost 0 bases and J lost 5 bases. The CDR3 is CASSLGTGPHNSPLHF. The DNA of the CDR3 is TGTGCCAGCAGCTTAGGGACAGGGCCTCATAATTCACCCCTCCACTTT.

The V call is TRBV19, the J call TRBJ2-7; TRBD1 matches at 9 bases. The CDR3 totals 15 residues. The germline V gene has CDR1 LNHDA and CDR2 SQIVND (reference sequence). Germline trimming cut 5 bases from V and 2 bases from J; bases unmatched to any gene: 7. For the CDR3, the DNA is TGTGCCAGTAGTCCCGGACAGGGGATTACCTACGAGCAGTACTTC. Protein sequence: CASSPGQGITYEQYF.

This sequence joins TRBV6-1 and TRBJ1-1; 8 positions agree with TRBD1. V lost 6 bases, J lost 10 bases, and 10 bases stayed unmatched. The length of the CDR3 is 13 residues. CDR1 and CDR2 (germline): MNHNS, SASEGT. As DNA, the CDR3 is TGTGCCAGCAGCCCTAATAACAGGGGGACAGCTTTCTTT. Its translation: CASSPNNRGTAFF.

The J gene is TRBJ2-1, the V gene TRBV14, with D possibly matching TRBD2 (5 bases). This CDR3 is built from 14 residues. Germline assignment: CDR1 SGHDN and CDR2 FVKESK. Trimming removed 4 bases from V and 5 bases from J, with 12 bases in between. The CDR3 coding sequence is TGTGCCAGCAGCCCGTGGACTTCCAACAATGAGCAGTTCTTC. This gives the protein CASSPWTSNNEQFF.

The chain links TRBV28 to TRBJ2-6; D not resolved. Germline V gene data show CDR1 as MDHEN and CDR2 as SYDVKM. CDR3 length equals 14 residues. The V gene lost 6 bases and the J gene lost 0 bases, with 6 bases spanning the gap. The CDR3: CASSLHSGANVLTF. The CDR3 DNA follows: TGTGCCAGCAGCCTCCACTCTGGGGCCAACGTCCTGACTTTC.

The chain employs TRBV30 and TRBJ1-5; a weak D match, TRBD1 (6 bases). The CDR3 runs 13 residues. V lost 1 base to trimming and J lost 6 bases, with 10 bases between them. Germline V gene lookup returns CDR1 GTSNPN and CDR2 SVGIG (reference sequence). The CDR3 here is CAWSEQGGQPQHF. The CDR3 coding sequence is TGTGCCTGGAGTGAACAGGGTGGTCAGCCCCAGCATTTT.

Written as DNA, the CDR3 is TGTGCCAGCAGTGTTAGGGTCTTCACAGATACGCAGTATTTT. Amino acid sequence: CASSVRVFTDTQYF. The chain joins TRBV2 to TRBJ2-3; D is uncertain. V lost 4 bases to trimming and J lost 2 bases, with 10 bases between them. The CDR3 totals 14 residues. Germline V gene sequence: CDR1 SNHLY, CDR2 FYNNEI. The variable domain in full, completed from reference TRBV2 and TRBJ2-3, reads EPEVTQTPSHQVTQMGQEVILRCVPISNHLYFYWYRQILGQKVEFLVSFYNNEISEKSEIFDDQFSVERPDGSNFTLKIRSTKLEDSAMYFCASSVRVFTDTQYFGPGTRLTVL.

V and J are TRBV7-3 and TRBJ1-2; 7 bases agree with TRBD1. Germline V gene sequence: CDR1 SGHTA, CDR2 FQGTGA. There are 13 residues in the CDR3. V shed 4 bases, J shed 13 bases, and the junction held 12 bases outside the gene matches. For the CDR3, the DNA is TGTGCCAGCAGCTCGACAGGGACCGGGGCAATCACCTTC. It codes for CASSSTGTGAITF.

The chain is built from TRBV13 and TRBJ2-1, with 10 bases identical to TRBD2. The ends lost 0 bases at V and 6 bases at J; junction bases unmatched: 5. Germline values: CDR1 PRHDT, CDR2 FYEKMQ (reference sequence). This CDR3 has 16 amino acids. The CDR3 loop is CASSLGRLAGVNEQFF. CDR3 nucleotide sequence: TGTGCCAGCAGCTTAGGTCGTCTAGCGGGAGTCAATGAGCAGTTCTTC.

The gene calls are TRBV10-1 and TRBJ1-1; tentatively, D is TRBD1 (6 bases). The germline CDR1 and CDR2 sequences are WNHNN and SYGVQD (reference sequence). V lost 0 bases to trimming and J lost 4 bases, with 12 bases between them. This CDR3 has 15 amino acids. The CDR3: CASSESPTGSTEAFF. CDR3 in DNA: TGCGCCAGCAGTGAGTCGCCAACAGGGAGCACTGAAGCTTTCTTT.

CDR3 in DNA: TGTGCCAGCAGGGAGTGGGGGGGGCGCGTTGGGGCCAACGTCCTGACTTTC. It translates to CASREWGGRVGANVLTF. The chain is built from TRBV11-2 and TRBJ2-6, with D possibly matching TRBD2 (7 bases). Per the germline V gene, CDR1 is SGHAT and CDR2 is FQNNGV. The CDR3 spans 17 residues. Trimming left V 6 bases short and J 3 bases short, with 18 bases between.

The gene calls are TRBV6-4 and TRBJ1-6; possible D gene TRBD1, 6 bases. This CDR3 is built from 13 residues. From germline, CDR1 is MRHNA and CDR2 SNTAGT. V lost 4 bases, J lost 5 bases, and 6 bases lay in between. CDR3 sequence (DNA): TGTGCCAGCAGTGCAGGGGATAATTCACCCCTCCACTTT. Protein sequence: CASSAGDNSPLHF.

The chain recombines TRBV4-1 with TRBJ2-3; the D is unclear. With 5 bases removed from V and 2 bases from J, the gap between germline ends came to 5 bases. This CDR3 has 12 residues. Germline lookup yields CDR1 MGHRA and CDR2 YSYEKL. The CDR3 loop is CASSGPTDTQYF. CDR3 sequence (DNA): TGCGCCAGCAGCGGTCCCACAGATACGCAGTATTTT.